The clone carrying this TCR beta chain came up once. Its specificity is unknown. This table comes from immunoSEQ multiplex PCR, and its TCRdb copy is limited to in-frame clones, with some not included. The sample records 120,000 to 150,000 clones, roughly 90% being singletons. CDR3 length: 15 amino acids. Germline CDR1 SGHTA, CDR2 FQGNSA. Trimming cost V 1 base and J 5 bases; bases outside gene matches: 6. This record comes from a study of T cell responses to AZD1222 COVID-19 vaccine. Whole-study results and caveats: Spike-specific TCR breadth rose after two AZD1222 doses, and depth rose as well.

This TCR was sampled from an adult in good health. This sequence joins TRBV7-2 and TRBJ2-3; the match to TRBD2 covers 7 bases. Sequences were derived from peripheral blood, sampled on day 0 of AZD1222 vaccination. The CDR3 DNA follows: TGTGCCAGCAGCTTAGTGTCTGGGGGGGGAGATACGCAGTATTTT. It specifies CASSLVSGGGDTQYF.